Listed below are T cell receptor beta chains from one sample, sequenced in a study of shared clonotypes between healthy human individuals. Assay used: immunoSEQ multiplex PCR; TCRdb lists only in-frame clones, some missing. This table has 2 million to 2.5 million clones, 85% to 95% appearing once. Sequencing was carried out using naive CD4+ T cells from PBMCs. The receptors shown here come from a man aged 18 to 29 in good health. Some clones in this sample may be carry-over from other donors' samples. Both conserved end residues are part of each CDR3. The order of the fields is J gene, D gene, clone size, V gene, CDR3 protein, CDR3 DNA. The D gene is left open where the match is weak. Size is stated for part of the rows, as once, few or many counts, or as a class when the clone is expanded.

TRBJ2-1	NA	once	TRBV28	CASSAVVGLNNEQFF	TGTGCCAGCAGTGCCGTTGTTGGGCTGAACAATGAGCAGTTCTTC
TRBJ2-7	NA	NA	TRBV28	CASSSPASYEQYF	TGTGCCAGCAGTTCCCCCGCCTCCTACGAGCAGTACTTC
TRBJ2-5	NA	NA	TRBV18	CASSPAGETQYF	TGTGCCAGCTCACCAGCCGGGGAGACCCAGTACTTC
TRBJ2-1	TRBD1	NA	TRBV6-1	CASSGRQGPSYNEQFF	TGTGCCAGCAGTGGCCGACAGGGCCCCTCCTACAATGAGCAGTTCTTC
TRBJ2-2	NA	NA	TRBV2	CASNRWAGELFF	TGTGCCAGCAACAGGTGGGCCGGGGAGCTGTTTTTT
TRBJ1-1	NA	NA	TRBV6-1	CASSEALQAVHEAFF	TGTGCCAGCAGTGAAGCGCTTCAGGCCGTCCACGAAGCTTTCTTT
TRBJ2-1	TRBD2	NA	TRBV6-1	CASSDPGLGFYNEQFF	TGTGCCAGCAGTGACCCGGGACTAGGGTTCTACAATGAGCAGTTCTTC
TRBJ1-2	TRBD1	NA	TRBV28	CASSQPRDRASGGYTF	TGTGCCAGCAGCCAACCGAGGGACAGGGCCTCCGGTGGCTACACCTTC
TRBJ2-7	NA	NA	TRBV18	CASSLGGLVEQYF	TGTGCCAGCTCACTAGGTGGGTTAGTCGAGCAGTACTTC
TRBJ2-7	NA	NA	TRBV5-1	CASSPQGAYEQYF	TGCGCCAGCAGCCCCCAGGGAGCCTACGAGCAGTACTTC
TRBJ1-2	NA	NA	TRBV19	CASTYTPRWGYGYTF	TGTGCCAGTACCTATACCCCGAGATGGGGGTACGGCTACACCTTC
TRBJ1-2	NA	NA	TRBV27	CASSLAGQGYGYTF	TGTGCCAGCAGTTTAGCGGGGCAGGGCTATGGCTACACCTTC
TRBJ2-2	NA	NA	TRBV25-1	CASSPGSGGSTGELFF	TGTGCCAGCTCGCCCGGGAGTGGAGGTAGTACCGGGGAGCTGTTTTTT
TRBJ2-5	NA	NA	TRBV2	CASSGQMGQETQYF	TGTGCCAGCAGTGGACAGATGGGCCAAGAGACCCAGTACTTC
TRBJ2-1	NA	NA	TRBV7-2	CASSPRGFEQFF	TGTGCCAGCAGCCCGAGGGGATTTGAGCAGTTCTTC
TRBJ2-7	NA	NA	TRBV29-1	CSVRSGLSYEQYF	TGCAGCGTTCGTTCAGGGCTATCCTACGAGCAGTACTTC
TRBJ2-1	NA	NA	TRBV6-5	CASSYGTPTYNEQFF	TGTGCCAGCAGTTACGGGACTCCTACCTACAATGAACAGTTCTTC
TRBJ2-2	TRBD1	NA	TRBV28	CASKGQGFSGELFF	TGTGCCAGCAAGGGACAGGGGTTTTCCGGGGAGCTGTTTTTT
TRBJ2-7	NA	NA	TRBV7-9	CASSFSGVYEQYF	TGTGCCAGCAGCTTCTCAGGAGTCTACGAGCAGTACTTC
TRBJ2-7	TRBD1	NA	TRBV28	CATRRGDRGPYEQYF	TGTGCCACCCGCCGTGGGGACAGGGGGCCCTACGAGCAGTACTTC
TRBJ1-3	NA	NA	TRBV6-5	CASSKLVSGNTIYF	TGTGCCAGCAGCAAGCTGGTGTCGGGAAACACCATATATTTT
TRBJ1-1	NA	NA	TRBV28	CASSSYRQNTEAFF	TGTGCCAGCAGTTCATACCGACAGAACACTGAAGCTTTCTTT
TRBJ2-1	TRBD2	NA	TRBV7-9	CASSPLGGRAGNEQFF	TGTGCCAGCAGCCCCCTGGGCGGGAGGGCCGGGAATGAGCAGTTCTTC
TRBJ2-7	TRBD2	once	TRBV5-1	CASSRLGTSGTDEQYF	TGCGCCAGCAGCCGTTTGGGGACTAGCGGGACGGACGAGCAGTACTTC
TRBJ1-1	TRBD1	once	TRBV6-6	CASSSGQGNTKAFF	TGTGCCAGCAGTTCGGGACAGGGAAATACTAAAGCTTTCTTT